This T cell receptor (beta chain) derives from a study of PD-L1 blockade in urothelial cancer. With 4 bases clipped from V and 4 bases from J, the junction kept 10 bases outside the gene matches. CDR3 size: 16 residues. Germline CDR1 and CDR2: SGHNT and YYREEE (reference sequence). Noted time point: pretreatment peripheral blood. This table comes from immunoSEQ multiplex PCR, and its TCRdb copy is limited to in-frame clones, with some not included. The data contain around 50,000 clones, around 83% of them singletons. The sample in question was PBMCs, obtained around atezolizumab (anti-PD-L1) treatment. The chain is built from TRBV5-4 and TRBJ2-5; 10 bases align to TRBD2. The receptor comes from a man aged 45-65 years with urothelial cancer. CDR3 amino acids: CASSPTSGEGGETQYF. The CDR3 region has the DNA TGTGCCAGCAGCCCTACTAGCGGGGAGGGGGGAGAGACCCAGTACTTC.